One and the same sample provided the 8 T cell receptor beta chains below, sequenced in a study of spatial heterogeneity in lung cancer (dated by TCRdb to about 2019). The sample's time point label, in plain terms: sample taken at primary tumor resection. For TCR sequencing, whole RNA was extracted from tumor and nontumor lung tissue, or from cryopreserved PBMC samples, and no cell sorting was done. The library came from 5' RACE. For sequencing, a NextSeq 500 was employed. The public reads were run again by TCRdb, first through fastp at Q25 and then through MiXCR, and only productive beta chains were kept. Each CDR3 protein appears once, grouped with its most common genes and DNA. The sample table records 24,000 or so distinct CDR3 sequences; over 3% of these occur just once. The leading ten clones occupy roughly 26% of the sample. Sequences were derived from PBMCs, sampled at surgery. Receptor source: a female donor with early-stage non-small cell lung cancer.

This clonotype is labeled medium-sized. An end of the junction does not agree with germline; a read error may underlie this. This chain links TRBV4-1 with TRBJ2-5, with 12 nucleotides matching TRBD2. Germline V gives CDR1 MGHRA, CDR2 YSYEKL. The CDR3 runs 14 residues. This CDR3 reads CASSQEASGRAGHF. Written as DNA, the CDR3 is TGCGCCAGCAGCCAAGAGGCTAGCGGGAGGGCCGGGCACTTC.

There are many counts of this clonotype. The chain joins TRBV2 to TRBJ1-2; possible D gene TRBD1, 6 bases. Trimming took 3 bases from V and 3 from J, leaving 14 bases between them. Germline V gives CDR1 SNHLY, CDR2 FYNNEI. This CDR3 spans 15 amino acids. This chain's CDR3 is CASSDPGGADYGYTF. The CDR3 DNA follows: TGTGCCAGCAGTGATCCCGGGGGGGCCGACTATGGCTACACCTTC.

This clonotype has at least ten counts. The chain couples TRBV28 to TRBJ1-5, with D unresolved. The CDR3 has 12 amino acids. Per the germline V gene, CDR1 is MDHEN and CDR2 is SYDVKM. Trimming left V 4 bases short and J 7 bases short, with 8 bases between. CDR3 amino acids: CASSSQQQPQHF. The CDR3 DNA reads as TGTGCCAGCAGTTCCCAACAGCAGCCCCAGCATTTT.

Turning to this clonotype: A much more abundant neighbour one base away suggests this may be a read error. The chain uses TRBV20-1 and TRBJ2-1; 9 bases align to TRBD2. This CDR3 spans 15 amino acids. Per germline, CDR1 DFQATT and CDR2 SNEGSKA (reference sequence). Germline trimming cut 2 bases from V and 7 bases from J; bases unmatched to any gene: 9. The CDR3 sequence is CSARLAGRDTNEQFF. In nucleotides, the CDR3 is TGCAGTGCTAGACTAGCGGGAAGGGATACAAATGAGCAGTTCTTC.

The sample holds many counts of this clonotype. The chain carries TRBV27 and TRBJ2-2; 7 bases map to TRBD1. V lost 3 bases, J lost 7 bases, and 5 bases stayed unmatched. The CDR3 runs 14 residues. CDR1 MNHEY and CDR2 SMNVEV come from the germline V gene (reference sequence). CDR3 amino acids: CASSFRGQGGELFF. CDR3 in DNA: TGTGCCAGCAGTTTTAGGGGGCAAGGCGGGGAGCTGTTTTTT.

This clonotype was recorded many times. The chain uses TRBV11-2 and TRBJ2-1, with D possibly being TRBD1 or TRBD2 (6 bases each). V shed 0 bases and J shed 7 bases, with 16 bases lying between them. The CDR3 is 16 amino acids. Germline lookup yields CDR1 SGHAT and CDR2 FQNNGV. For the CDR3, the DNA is TGTGCCAGCAGCTTAGATGGGTCCGGGGGCTTTAATGAGCAGTTCTTC. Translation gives CASSLDGSGGFNEQFF.

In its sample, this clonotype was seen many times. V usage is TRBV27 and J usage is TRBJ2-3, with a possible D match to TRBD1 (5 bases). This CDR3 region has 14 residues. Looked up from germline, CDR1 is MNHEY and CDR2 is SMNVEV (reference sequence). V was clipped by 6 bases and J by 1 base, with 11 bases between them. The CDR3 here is CASRRDSRTDTQYF. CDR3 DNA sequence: TGTGCCAGCAGACGTGACAGCCGCACAGATACGCAGTATTTT.

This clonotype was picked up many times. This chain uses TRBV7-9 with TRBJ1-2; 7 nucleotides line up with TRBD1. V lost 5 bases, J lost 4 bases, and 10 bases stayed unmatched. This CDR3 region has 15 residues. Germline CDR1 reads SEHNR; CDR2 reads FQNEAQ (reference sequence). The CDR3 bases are TGTGCCAGCAGCCACCCCCTTACAGGGGTCTATGGCTACACCTTC. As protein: CASSHPLTGVYGYTF.